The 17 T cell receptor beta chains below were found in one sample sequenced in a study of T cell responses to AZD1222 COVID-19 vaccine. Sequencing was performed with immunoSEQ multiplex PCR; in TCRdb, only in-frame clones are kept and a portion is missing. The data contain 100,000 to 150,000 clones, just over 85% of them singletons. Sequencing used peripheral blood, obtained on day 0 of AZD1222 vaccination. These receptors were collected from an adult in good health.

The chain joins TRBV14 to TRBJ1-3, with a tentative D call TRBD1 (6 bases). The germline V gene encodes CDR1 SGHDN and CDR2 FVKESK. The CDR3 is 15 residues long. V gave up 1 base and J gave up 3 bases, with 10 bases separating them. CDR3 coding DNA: TGTGCCAGCAGCCAAGGACCCAGGGGTGGAAACACCATATATTTT. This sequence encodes CASSQGPRGGNTIYF.

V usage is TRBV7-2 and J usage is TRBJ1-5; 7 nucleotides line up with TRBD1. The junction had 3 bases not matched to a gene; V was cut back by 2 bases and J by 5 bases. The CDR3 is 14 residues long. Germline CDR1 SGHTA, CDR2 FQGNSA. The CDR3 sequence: CASSLRQGDQPQHF. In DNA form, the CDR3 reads TGTGCCAGCAGCTTAAGACAGGGAGATCAGCCCCAGCATTTT.

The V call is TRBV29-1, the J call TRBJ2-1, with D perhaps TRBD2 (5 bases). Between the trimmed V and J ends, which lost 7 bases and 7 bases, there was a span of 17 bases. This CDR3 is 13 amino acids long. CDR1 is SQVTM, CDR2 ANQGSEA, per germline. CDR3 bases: TGCAGCGGTGCCATCGGGCCGGGGAATGAGCAGTTCTTC. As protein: CSGAIGPGNEQFF.

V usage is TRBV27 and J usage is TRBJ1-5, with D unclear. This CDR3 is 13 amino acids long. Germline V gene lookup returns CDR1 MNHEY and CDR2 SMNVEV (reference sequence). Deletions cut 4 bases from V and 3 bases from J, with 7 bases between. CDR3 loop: CASSSFPNQPQHF. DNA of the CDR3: TGTGCCAGCAGTTCCTTCCCCAATCAGCCCCAGCATTTT.

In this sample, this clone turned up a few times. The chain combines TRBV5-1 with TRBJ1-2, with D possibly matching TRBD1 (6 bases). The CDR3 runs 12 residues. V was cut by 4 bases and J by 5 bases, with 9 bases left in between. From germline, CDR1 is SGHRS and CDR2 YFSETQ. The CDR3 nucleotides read TGCGCCAGCAGCGGGGGGACATATGGCTACACCTTC. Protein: CASSGGTYGYTF.

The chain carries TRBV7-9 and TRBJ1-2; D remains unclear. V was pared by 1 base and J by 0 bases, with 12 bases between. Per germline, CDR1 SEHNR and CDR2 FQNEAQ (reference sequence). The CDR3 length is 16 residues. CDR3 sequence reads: CASSLDGSFSNYGYTF. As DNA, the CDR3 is TGTGCCAGCAGCTTAGATGGGTCTTTCTCTAACTATGGCTACACCTTC.

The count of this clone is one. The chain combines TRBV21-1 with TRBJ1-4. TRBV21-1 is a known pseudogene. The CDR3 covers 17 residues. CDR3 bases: TGTGCCAGCAGCAAAAGCGGGGTGACTAGGACTAATGAAAAACTGTTTTTT. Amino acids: CASSKSGVTRTNEKLFF.

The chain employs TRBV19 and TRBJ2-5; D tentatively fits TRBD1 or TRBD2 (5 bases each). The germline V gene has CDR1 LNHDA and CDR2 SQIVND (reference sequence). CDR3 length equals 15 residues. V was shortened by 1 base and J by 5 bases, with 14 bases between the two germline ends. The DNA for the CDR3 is TGTGCCAGTAGTATAGGGGGCAGGGCGGGTGAGACCCAGTACTTC. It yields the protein CASSIGGRAGETQYF.

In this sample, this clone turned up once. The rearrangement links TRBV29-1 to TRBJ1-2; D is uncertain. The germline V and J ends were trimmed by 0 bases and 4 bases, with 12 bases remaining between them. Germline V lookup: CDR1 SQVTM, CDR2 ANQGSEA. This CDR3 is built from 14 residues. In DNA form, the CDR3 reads TGCAGCGTTGAAGATCTAGCGAGGGCCTATGGCTACACCTTC. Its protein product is CSVEDLARAYGYTF.

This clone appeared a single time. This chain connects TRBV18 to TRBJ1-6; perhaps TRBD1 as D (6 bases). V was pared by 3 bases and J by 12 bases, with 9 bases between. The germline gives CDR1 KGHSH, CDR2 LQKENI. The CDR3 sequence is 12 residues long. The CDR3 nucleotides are TGTGCCAGCTCACCGCTGACAGGACCCCTCCACTTT. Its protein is CASSPLTGPLHF. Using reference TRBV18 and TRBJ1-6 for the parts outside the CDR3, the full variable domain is NAGVMQNPRHLVRRRGQEARLRCSPMKGHSHVYWYRQLPEEGLKFMVYLQKENIIDESGMPKERFSAEFPKEGPSILRIQQVVRGDSAAYFCASSPLTGPLHFGNGTRLTVT.

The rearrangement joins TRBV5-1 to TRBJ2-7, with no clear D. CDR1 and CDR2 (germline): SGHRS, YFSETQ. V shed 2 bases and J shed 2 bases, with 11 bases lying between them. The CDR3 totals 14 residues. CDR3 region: CASSLGQVTYEQYF. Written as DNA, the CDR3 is TGCGCCAGCAGCTTAGGGCAGGTCACCTACGAGCAGTACTTC.

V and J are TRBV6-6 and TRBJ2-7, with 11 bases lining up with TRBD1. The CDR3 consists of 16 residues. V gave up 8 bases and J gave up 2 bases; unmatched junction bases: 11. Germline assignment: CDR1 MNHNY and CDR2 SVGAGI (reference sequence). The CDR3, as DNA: TGTGCCAGCCGCATGGTGGACAGGGGGCTTCCCTACGAGCAGTACTTC. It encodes CASRMVDRGLPYEQYF.

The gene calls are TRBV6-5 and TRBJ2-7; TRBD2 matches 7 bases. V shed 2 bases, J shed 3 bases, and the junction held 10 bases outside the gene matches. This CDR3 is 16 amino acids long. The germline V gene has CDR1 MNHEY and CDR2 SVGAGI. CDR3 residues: CASSYGRELLIYEQYF. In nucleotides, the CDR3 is TGTGCCAGCAGTTACGGGCGGGAGCTTCTTATCTACGAGCAGTACTTC.

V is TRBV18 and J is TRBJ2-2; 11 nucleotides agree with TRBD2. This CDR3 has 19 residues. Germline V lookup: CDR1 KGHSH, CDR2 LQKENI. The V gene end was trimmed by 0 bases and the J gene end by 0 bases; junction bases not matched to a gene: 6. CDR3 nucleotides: TGTGCCAGCTCACCACCGGGGCTAGCGGGGGGCCCGAACACCGGGGAGCTGTTTTTT. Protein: CASSPPGLAGGPNTGELFF.

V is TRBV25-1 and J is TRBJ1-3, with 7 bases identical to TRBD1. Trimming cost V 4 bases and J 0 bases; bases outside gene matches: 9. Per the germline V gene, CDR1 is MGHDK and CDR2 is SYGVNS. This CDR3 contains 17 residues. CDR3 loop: CASSAPGGWSSGNTIYF. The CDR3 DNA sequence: TGTGCCAGCAGTGCTCCAGGGGGTTGGAGCTCTGGAAACACCATATATTTT.

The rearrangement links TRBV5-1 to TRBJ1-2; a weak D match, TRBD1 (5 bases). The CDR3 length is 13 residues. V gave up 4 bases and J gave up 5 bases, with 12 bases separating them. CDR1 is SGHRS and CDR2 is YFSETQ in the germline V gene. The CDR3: CASSLGEGYGYTF. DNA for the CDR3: TGCGCCAGCAGCCTGGGGGAGGGTTATGGCTACACCTTC.

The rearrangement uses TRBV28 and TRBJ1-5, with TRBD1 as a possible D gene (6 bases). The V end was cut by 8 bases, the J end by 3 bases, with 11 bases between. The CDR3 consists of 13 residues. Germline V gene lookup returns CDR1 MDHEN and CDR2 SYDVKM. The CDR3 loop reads CASVQGLNQPQHF. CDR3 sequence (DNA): TGTGCCAGCGTACAGGGCCTCAATCAGCCCCAGCATTTT. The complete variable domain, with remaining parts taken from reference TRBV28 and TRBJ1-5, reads DVKVTQSSRYLVKRTGEKVFLECVQDMDHENMFWYRQDPGLGLRLIYFSYDVKMKEKGDIPEGYSVSREKKERFSLILESASTNQTSMYLCASVQGLNQPQHFGDGTRLSIL.